These 29 T cell receptor beta chains were sequenced from one sample in a study of regulatory T cells in long-lasting Graves disease. The authors built TCR beta libraries using iRepertoire HTBI primers and Arm-PCR of CDR3 regions. MiXCR was run by TCRdb on the multiplex PCR reads, yielding one entry per CDR3 protein. Of a few hundred thousand distinct CDR3 sequences in the sample, about 21% are singletons; the top ten hold approximately 14%. The time point here: persistent/refractory GD, antithyroid drugs over 5 years with positive TRAb. RNA extracted from PBMCs served as the sequencing template. This specimen was peripheral blood mononuclear cells (PBMCs), taken when the disease was refractory, from a patient treated with antithyroid drugs. These receptors were obtained from a female donor with Graves disease.

The chain employs TRBV30 and TRBJ1-6; 7 bases align to TRBD1. This CDR3 is 12 amino acids long. J lost 10 bases, V lost 3 bases, and 3 bases had no gene match. Germline-derived CDR1 and CDR2 are GTSNPN and SVGIG (reference sequence). The CDR3 spells CAWSGDRSPLHF. In DNA form, the CDR3 reads TGTGCCTGGAGCGGGGACAGATCACCCCTCCACTTT.

Note on this clonotype: Being one base from a much bigger clone, this may be a read error. V gene TRBV28 combines with J gene TRBJ1-1, with D perhaps matching TRBD1 (6 bases). Germline CDR1 reads MDHEN; CDR2 reads SYDVKM. The CDR3 consists of 13 residues. The CDR3 DNA is TGTGCCAGCAGAGAAGTCAGGGGCACTGAAGCTTCCTTT. Its protein product is CASREVRGTEASF.

This clonotype was observed many times. The CDR3 reads CASSNRYEQYF. In nucleotides, the CDR3 is TGTGCCAGCAGTAATCGTTACGAGCAGTACTTC. The V and J genes are TRBV28 and TRBJ2-7; D remains unclear. Trimming took off 5 bases at V and 4 bases at J, with 6 bases between the two ends. This CDR3 has 11 residues. Germline V gene data show CDR1 as MDHEN and CDR2 as SYDVKM.

This clonotype was detected ten times or more. The V call is TRBV28, the J call TRBJ1-2; tentatively, D is TRBD1 (6 bases). V was shortened by 5 bases and J by 8 bases, with 15 bases between the two germline ends. The CDR3 covers 13 residues. Germline lookup yields CDR1 MDHEN and CDR2 SYDVKM. DNA of the CDR3: TGTGCCAGCAGTCCCGACAGGAAACGGGGCTACACCTTC. It specifies CASSPDRKRGYTF.

The chain combines TRBV7-9 with TRBJ2-5, with D uncertain. CDR3 length equals 14 residues. Germline assignment: CDR1 SEHNR and CDR2 FQNEAQ (reference sequence). V dropped 2 bases and J dropped 2 bases, with 9 bases sitting between them. DNA for the CDR3: TGTGCCAGCAGCTTACAGTCAGGACAAGAGACCCAGTACTTC. This translates into CASSLQSGQETQYF.

This clonotype was counted many times. The rearrangement uses TRBV6-1 and TRBJ2-2; D is uncertain. Germline V gene lookup returns CDR1 MNHNS and CDR2 SASEGT. The length of the CDR3 is 14 residues. V was clipped by 7 bases and J by 2 bases, with 11 bases between them. DNA for the CDR3: TGTGCCAGCATGGTCGGCCTCAACACCGGGGAGCTGTTTTTT. It encodes CASMVGLNTGELFF.

There are many counts of this clonotype. The chain combines TRBV7-8 with TRBJ2-7; D might be TRBD1 (6 bases). V shed 5 bases and J shed 0 bases, with 14 bases lying between them. This CDR3 region has 15 residues. Looked up from germline, CDR1 is SGHVS and CDR2 is FQNEAQ. The CDR3, as DNA: TGTGCCAGCAGCCAAAGTGGACAGAGCTCCTACGAGCAGTACTTC. Its translation is CASSQSGQSSYEQYF. Filled out from reference TRBV7-8 and TRBJ2-7, the complete variable domain reads GAGVSQSPRYKVAKRGQDVALRCDPISGHVSLFWYQQALGQGPEFLTYFQNEAQLDKSGLPSDRFFAERPEGSVSTLKIQRTQQEDSAVYLCASSQSGQSSYEQYFGPGTRLTVT.

This chain joins TRBV7-9 and TRBJ1-6; 8 bases agree with TRBD1. J was trimmed by 7 bases and V by 4 bases; bases with no gene match: 9. The CDR3 extends over 16 amino acids. From germline, CDR1 is SEHNR and CDR2 FQNEAQ (reference sequence). Written as DNA, the CDR3 is TGTGCCAGCAGCTCCCGGCAGGGGGCAAAGAATTCACCCCTCCACTTT. Its translation: CASSSRQGAKNSPLHF. Based on the CDR3 plus reference TRBV7-9 and TRBJ1-6, the full variable domain is DTGVSQNPRHKITKRGQNVTFRCDPISEHNRLYWYRQTLGQGPEFLTYFQNEAQLEKSRLLSDRFSAERPKGSFSTLEIQRTEQGDSAMYLCASSSRQGAKNSPLHFGNGTRLTVT.

This clonotype was seen repeatedly, ten times or more. The rearrangement joins TRBV2 to TRBJ2-1; 10 nucleotides line up with TRBD2. The CDR3 covers 15 residues. Trimming took 1 base from V and 10 from J; bases not matched to a gene: 7. Germline assignment: CDR1 SNHLY and CDR2 FYNNEI. The CDR3 coding sequence is TGTGCCAGCAGTGAAGAAGGACTAGCGGTTCGGGAGCAGTTCTTC. Amino acids: CASSEEGLAVREQFF.

This clonotype showed up many times. This chain joins TRBV2 and TRBJ1-4; tentatively, D is TRBD1 (6 bases). CDR1 and CDR2 from the germline V gene are SNHLY and FYNNEI. V gave up 3 bases and J gave up 8 bases, with 16 bases separating them. This CDR3 is 15 amino acids long. This CDR3 reads CASSDLQGMGEKLFF. The CDR3, as DNA: TGTGCCAGCAGTGATCTCCAGGGGATGGGGGAAAAACTGTTTTTT.

The chain joins TRBV15 to TRBJ2-5; 7 bases map to TRBD1. The V segment lost 4 bases and the J segment 3 bases; nucleotides outside the gene matches: 2. This CDR3 contains 13 residues. CDR1 LNHNV and CDR2 YYDKDF come from the germline V gene (reference sequence). CDR3 bases: TGTGCCACCAGCAATACAGGGGAAGAGACCCAGTACTTC. Its protein is CATSNTGEETQYF.

The rearrangement joins TRBV28 to TRBJ2-1; D may be TRBD1 or TRBD2 (5 bases each). Trimming stripped 5 bases from V and 6 bases from J, with 11 bases between. The CDR3 runs 13 residues. Germline V gene data show CDR1 as MDHEN and CDR2 as SYDVKM. CDR3 in amino acids: CASSGDLINEQFF. The CDR3 nucleotides read TGTGCCAGCAGTGGGGACCTCATCAATGAGCAGTTCTTC.

Regarding this clonotype: One end of the junction is discordant with germline, which a read error may explain. The V call is TRBV2, the J call TRBJ1-3; possible D gene TRBD1, 5 bases. Germline V gives CDR1 SNHLY, CDR2 FYNNEI. CDR3 length equals 15 residues. CDR3 DNA sequence: TGTGCCAGTGGGGCGGAGGGACTCTCTGGAAACACCATACATTTT. The encoded protein is CASGAEGLSGNTIHF.

Regarding this clonotype: Since the CDR3 does not end with the conserved phenylalanine or tryptophan, this likely comes from a read error. This CDR3 reads CASSLSPGTEAFL. The CDR3 DNA reads TGTGCCAGCAGCTTAAGCCCGGGCACTGAAGCTTTCTTA. The chain joins TRBV7-3 to TRBJ1-1; D call uncertain. The CDR3 consists of 13 residues. V gave up 1 base and J gave up 4 bases, with 7 bases separating them. Germline lookup yields CDR1 SGHTA and CDR2 FQGTGA.

This clonotype showed up just a few times. The V gene is TRBV6-1, the J gene TRBJ1-2; D is ambiguous. The V end lost 6 bases, the J end lost 3 bases, and 14 bases lay between the germline ends. The CDR3 consists of 14 residues. Germline V gene sequence: CDR1 MNHNS, CDR2 SASEGT. The CDR3 is CASRPWQVDYGYTF. The CDR3 DNA is TGTGCCAGCAGACCTTGGCAGGTTGACTATGGCTACACCTTC.

The rearrangement links TRBV20-1 to TRBJ2-7; tentative D call: TRBD1 (6 bases). Trimming stripped 0 bases from V and 2 bases from J, with 11 bases between. The CDR3 is 14 amino acids. Germline CDR1 is DFQATT and CDR2 is SNEGSKA (reference sequence). CDR3 sequence: CSARETGFAYEQYF. The CDR3 coding sequence is TGCAGTGCTAGAGAAACAGGGTTTGCCTACGAGCAGTACTTC.

The chain combines TRBV15 with TRBJ2-7; unclear D gene. Trimming pared 0 bases from V and 2 bases from J, leaving 11 bases between. This CDR3 comprises 15 residues. Germline loops: CDR1 LNHNV, CDR2 YYDKDF (reference sequence). In DNA, the CDR3 is TGTGCCACCAGCAGAGATAAGCTTGGGGCCTACGAGCAGTACTTC. This gives the protein CATSRDKLGAYEQYF.

The chain couples TRBV6-1 to TRBJ1-6; D gene unclear. The germline V gene encodes CDR1 MNHNS and CDR2 SASEGT. V lost 6 bases to trimming and J lost 4 bases, with 4 bases between them. The CDR3 is made up of 12 amino acids. The CDR3 loop reads CASRAYNSPLHF. Here the CDR3 DNA reads TGTGCCAGCAGGGCATATAATTCACCCCTCCACTTT.

This chain connects TRBV20-1 to TRBJ2-7; weak D call: TRBD2 (5 bases). V lost 6 bases to trimming and J lost 2 bases, with 17 bases between them. The CDR3 consists of 14 residues. Germline values: CDR1 DFQATT, CDR2 SNEGSKA (reference sequence). For the CDR3, the DNA is TGCAGTGCCCCAGACGGGGTGACTACCTACGAGCAGTACTTC. Translated, it gives CSAPDGVTTYEQYF.

This clonotype was observed a few times. A much larger clonotype is one base distant, so this may be a read error. The J gene is TRBJ2-2, the V gene TRBV27; TRBD2 is a possible D gene (5 bases). Trimming removed 0 bases from V and 4 bases from J, with 6 bases in between. CDR1 is MNHEY, CDR2 SMNVEV, per germline (reference sequence). This CDR3 comprises 14 residues. CDR3 nucleotides: TGTGCCAGCAGTTTATCCGGGGTCACCGGGGAGCTGTTTTTT. Its protein is CASSLSGVTGELFF.

This clonotype was recorded at least ten times. The chain is built from TRBV28 and TRBJ2-4; a weak D match, TRBD2 (7 bases). Trimming removed 7 bases at V and 3 bases at J, with 22 bases between. CDR3 length: 17 amino acids. Germline loops: CDR1 MDHEN, CDR2 SYDVKM. The CDR3 nucleotides are TGTGCCAGCAACCTTCAAGGGGGAGGGCCTGGCAAAAACATTCAGTACTTC. Encoded protein: CASNLQGGGPGKNIQYF.

In this sample, this clonotype turned up many times. This sequence joins TRBV29-1 and TRBJ2-5, with TRBD2 matching over 8 bases. In germline, CDR1 is SQVTM, CDR2 ANQGSEA. Trimming removed 7 bases from V and 5 bases from J; junction bases left unmatched: 6. There are 12 residues in the CDR3. The CDR3 sequence is CSAEGGRETQYF. The DNA for the CDR3 is TGCAGCGCCGAGGGCGGGAGGGAGACCCAGTACTTC. The whole variable domain, filled in from reference TRBV29-1 and TRBJ2-5, reads SAVISQKPSRDICQRGTSLTIQCQVDSQVTMMFWYRQQPGQSLTLIATANQGSEATYESGFVIDKFPISRPNLTFSTLTVSNMSPEDSSIYLCSAEGGRETQYFGPGTRLLVL.

This chain links TRBV3-1 with TRBJ2-1, with D unresolved. With 8 bases removed from V and 5 bases from J, the gap between germline ends came to 7 bases. Germline CDR1 LGHDT, CDR2 YNNKEL (reference sequence). The CDR3 length is 11 residues. This CDR3 is CASSGDNEQFF. In DNA form, the CDR3 reads TGTGCCAGCTCTGGGGACAATGAGCAGTTCTTC.

This chain uses TRBV7-2 with TRBJ1-4, with TRBD1 matching 9 bases. The CDR3 has 17 amino acids. Germline loops: CDR1 SGHTA, CDR2 FQGNSA. The J segment lost 3 bases and the V segment lost 4 bases, leaving 9 bases of the junction unmatched. The CDR3 nucleotides read TGTGCCAGCAGCTGGATCCTCGGGACAGGGTCTAATGAAAAACTGTTTTTT. It specifies CASSWILGTGSNEKLFF.

This clonotype was seen at least ten times. This chain links TRBV19 with TRBJ1-1; D ambiguous. Germline V lookup: CDR1 LNHDA, CDR2 SQIVND (reference sequence). V shed 1 base and J shed 2 bases, with 11 bases lying between them. This CDR3 comprises 15 residues. The CDR3 DNA reads as TGTGCCAGTAGTATAGTACCACCTGGAAACACTGAAGCTTTCTTT. Residues: CASSIVPPGNTEAFF.

This rearrangement joins TRBV13 to TRBJ2-5, with 8 bases identical to TRBD2. Germline CDR1 and CDR2: PRHDT and FYEKMQ (reference sequence). The trim removed 5 bases at V and 7 bases at J, leaving 18 bases unmatched. This CDR3 comprises 17 residues. The CDR3 region has the DNA TGTGCCAGCAGCCCGGCCGGGAGTAGCGGGACCGCAGGGACCCAGTACTTC. Translation gives CASSPAGSSGTAGTQYF.

This clonotype was seen a few times. The chain carries TRBV11-3 and TRBJ2-2; D gene ambiguous. CDR3 length equals 11 residues. From germline, CDR1 is SGHNT and CDR2 YENEEA. Trimming left V 4 bases short and J 9 bases short, with 6 bases between. CDR3 loop: CASSSNRELFF. The CDR3 DNA is TGTGCCAGCAGCTCGAATAGGGAGCTGTTTTTT. Full variable domain (outside the CDR3, taken from reference TRBV11-3 and TRBJ2-2): EAGVVQSPRYKIIEKKQPVAFWCNPISGHNTLYWYLQNLGQGPELLIRYENEEAVDDSQLPKDRFSAERLKGVDSTLKIQPAELGDSAVYLCASSSNRELFFGEGSRLTVL.

The chain employs TRBV2 and TRBJ1-5; maybe TRBD1 (5 bases). The CDR3 runs 13 residues. Trimming took off 10 bases at V and 2 bases at J, with 12 bases between the two ends. The germline V gene has CDR1 SNHLY and CDR2 FYNNEI. CDR3 sequence: CATGGGGNQPQHF. The CDR3 DNA reads as TGTGCCACCGGGGGGGGGGGCAATCAGCCCCAGCATTTT.

A word on this clonotype: Compared with germline, one end of the junction differs, possibly owing to a read error. The V and J genes are TRBV6-1 and TRBJ2-7; 12 bases are a match to TRBD2. This CDR3 comprises 15 residues. Per the germline V gene, CDR1 is MNHNS and CDR2 is SASEGT. The CDR3 is CASSSTSGRSCEQYF. CDR3 nucleotide sequence: TGTGCCAGCAGCTCAACTAGCGGGAGGTCCTGCGAGCAGTACTTC.